This T cell receptor beta chain came from a study of tissue T cells after allogeneic stem cell transplantation. Sequenced by immunoSEQ multiplex PCR; TCRdb stores in-frame clones only, minus some. Of 5,500 to 7,000 clones in the sample, under 50% were seen once. The germline gives CDR1 NSHNY, CDR2 SYGAGN. The CDR3 totals 16 residues. Losses at the gene ends were 0 bases for V and 5 bases for J; bases not matched to a gene: 8. Turning to this clone: Genes and germline come from the mouse. Coverage ceases 1 residue before the CDR3 finishes, and the germline J gene fills in the end.

Noted time point: mouse harvest day 7 after allogeneic transplant. Each mouse received 10^7 T-cell-depleted marrow cells plus 10^6 splenic CD5+ T cells by tail vein. The gene calls are TRBV13-1 and TRBJ2-7, with 10 positions matching TRBD2. The clonotype originates from a female BALB/c mouse given C57BL/6 T cells with graft-versus-host disease after an allogeneic hematopoietic cell transplant. The specimen sequenced was gut tissue. The CDR3 DNA, read in part, is TGTGCCAGCAGTGATGCAGGACTGGGGGCGCGGAATGAACAGTAC. Encoded protein: CASSDAGLGARNEQY. The whole CDR3 protein reads CASSDAGLGARNEQYF.